This T cell receptor beta chain was recovered during a study of shared clonotypes between healthy human individuals. The repertoire was sequenced with immunoSEQ multiplex PCR; TCRdb's copy has only in-frame clones and lacks some. The sample consists of more than 2 million clones, roughly 94% of them appearing once. Concerning this clone: Its antigen is unidentified.

Study results and limitations: Sampling involved blood alone; tissue repertoires likely differ.

Trimming shortened V by 5 bases and J by 12 bases, and 17 bases separated the two germline ends. CDR1 SGHAT and CDR2 FQNNGV come from the germline V gene. The CDR3 contains 12 residues. This sequence originates from a man in his late teens or twenties in good health. Sequencing input: naive CD4+ T cells sorted from blood. Subset described: CD45RA+ positively selected. This chain uses TRBV11-2 with TRBJ2-7; D could derive from TRBD1 or TRBD2 (5 bases each). The CDR3 DNA reads as TGTGCCAGCAGCCCAGAGGGTGGGGACCGGTACTTC. It specifies CASSPEGGDRYF.